A single sample gave rise to the 15 T cell receptor beta chains below, sequenced in a study of T cells in Graves' hyperthyroidism and ophthalmopathy. There were TCR beta CDR3 regions amplified from RNA transcripts. First-round RT-PCR with HTBI primers amplified the TCR CDR3 region. TCRdb independently ran MiXCR on the multiplex PCR reads; one entry per CDR3 protein. The data contain 530,000 or so distinct CDR3 sequences, approximately 24% of them singletons. The material sequenced was blood. These TCRs come from a woman aged 30 to 39 with Graves' ophthalmopathy.

The chain links TRBV28 to TRBJ1-5; D is undetermined. The CDR3 runs 14 residues. CDR1 MDHEN and CDR2 SYDVKM come from the germline V gene. Between the trimmed V and J ends, which lost 6 bases and 6 bases, there was a span of 15 bases. DNA of the CDR3: TGTGCCAGCAGGGCCTCGTGGATACTTCAGCCCCAGCATTTT. Translated: CASRASWILQPQHF.

This clonotype showed up many times. The chain carries TRBV24-1 and TRBJ2-5; D might be TRBD1 (5 bases). Looked up from germline, CDR1 is KGHDR and CDR2 is SFDVKD. V was cut by 8 bases and J by 5 bases, with 20 bases left in between. The CDR3 runs 15 residues. Here the CDR3 reads CATKGQDDERETQYF. CDR3 DNA: TGTGCCACCAAGGGGCAGGATGACGAGAGGGAGACCCAGTACTTC.

The V gene is TRBV6-1, the J gene TRBJ1-2, with 9 positions matching TRBD1. The CDR3 is 15 residues long. Trimming at V came to 6 bases and at J to 1 base, leaving 6 bases not matched to a gene. Germline V gene lookup returns CDR1 MNHNS and CDR2 SASEGT. The chain's CDR3 is CASRETGGNNYGYTF. The CDR3 bases are TGTGCCAGCAGGGAGACAGGGGGGAATAACTATGGCTACACCTTC.

This clonotype was counted a few times. This sequence may be a read error, since a much larger clone differs from it by one base. J is TRBJ1-1 and V is TRBV4-2; D possibly corresponds to TRBD1 (5 bases). The V gene's germline CDR1 is LGHNA and CDR2 YNFKEQ. CDR3 length equals 13 residues. The CDR3 nucleotides read TGTGCCAGCAGCCAAGATTGGGGGACTGAAGCTTGCTTT. Residues: CASSQDWGTEACF.

Many counts were recorded for this clonotype. This sequence joins TRBV29-1 and TRBJ1-2, with a tentative D call TRBD1 (6 bases). Between the trimmed V and J ends, which lost 6 bases and 5 bases, there was a span of 10 bases. This CDR3 is built from 11 residues. Germline CDR1 and CDR2: SQVTM and ANQGSEA. CDR3 sequence reads: CSVGADYGYTF. The CDR3 DNA is TGCAGCGTGGGGGCAGATTATGGCTACACCTTC.

This clonotype has ten or more counts. The chain recombines TRBV7-6 with TRBJ1-5; D remains unclear. CDR1 and CDR2 from the germline V gene are SGHVS and FNYEAQ. Deletions cut 1 base from V and 0 bases from J, with 7 bases between. The CDR3 contains 15 residues. This chain's CDR3 is CASSLGLNSNQPQHF. Here the CDR3 DNA reads TGTGCCAGCAGCTTAGGGCTGAATAGCAATCAGCCCCAGCATTTT. Supplemented by reference TRBV7-6 and TRBJ1-5, the full variable domain reads GAGVSQSPRYKVTKRGQDVALRCDPISGHVSLYWYRQALGQGPEFLTYFNYEAQQDKSGLPNDRFSAERPEGSISTLTIQRTEQRDSAMYRCASSLGLNSNQPQHFGDGTRLSIL.

The chain is built from TRBV4-1 and TRBJ2-7; D remains ambiguous. Looked up from germline, CDR1 is MGHRA and CDR2 is YSYEKL. This CDR3 region has 13 residues. Deletions cut 4 bases from V and 3 bases from J, with 10 bases between. CDR3 loop: CASSPSLSYEQYF. For the CDR3, the DNA is TGCGCCAGCAGCCCGAGCTTAAGCTACGAGCAGTACTTC.

This clonotype has at least ten counts. The rearrangement links TRBV6-1 to TRBJ1-2, with 9 bases matching TRBD1. Germline CDR1 and CDR2: MNHNS and SASEGT. Germline trimming cut 6 bases from V and 3 bases from J; bases unmatched to any gene: 5. This CDR3 spans 14 amino acids. CDR3 residues: CASRWGQGDYGYTF. The CDR3 region has the DNA TGTGCCAGCAGATGGGGACAGGGTGACTATGGCTACACCTTC.

In its sample, this clonotype was seen many times. The chain is built from TRBV11-3 and TRBJ2-2; D unclear. The germline V and J ends were trimmed by 0 bases and 2 bases, with 7 bases remaining between them. In germline, CDR1 is SGHNT, CDR2 YENEEA. This CDR3 region has 15 residues. Here the CDR3 DNA reads TGTGCCAGCAGCTTAGAATTCCCCAACACCGGGGAGCTGTTTTTT. This encodes CASSLEFPNTGELFF.

This chain connects TRBV9 to TRBJ2-2; D is unclear. The CDR3 spans 15 residues. Trimming removed 4 bases at V and 6 bases at J, with 16 bases between. Germline CDR1 reads SGDLS; CDR2 reads YYNGEE. CDR3: CASSLTIAPSGELFF. Here the CDR3 DNA reads TGTGCCAGCAGCCTAACGATTGCTCCGTCCGGGGAGCTGTTTTTT.

The CDR3 loop is CASSHGRLYEQYF. The CDR3 DNA sequence: TGTGCCAGCAGTCACGGACGTCTCTACGAGCAGTACTTC. The chain is built from TRBV13 and TRBJ2-7; D is undetermined. The germline gives CDR1 PRHDT, CDR2 FYEKMQ (reference sequence). This CDR3 region has 13 residues. V was pared by 6 bases and J by 3 bases, with 12 bases between.

At least ten counts were recorded for this clonotype. CDR3 in amino acids: CASSLLQVTSYEQYF. The CDR3 DNA sequence: TGTGCCAGCAGTTTATTACAGGTGACCTCCTACGAGCAGTACTTC. This rearrangement joins TRBV28 to TRBJ2-7, with D maybe TRBD1 (5 bases). Trimming took 1 base from V and 0 from J, leaving 10 bases between them. The CDR3 runs 15 residues. Germline-derived CDR1 and CDR2 are MDHEN and SYDVKM.

The rearrangement uses TRBV5-1 and TRBJ1-1, with D perhaps matching TRBD1 (5 bases). Trimming shortened V by 1 base and J by 4 bases, and 14 bases separated the two germline ends. CDR1 and CDR2 from the germline V gene are SGHRS and YFSETQ. There are 15 residues in the CDR3. In DNA, the CDR3 is TGCGCCAGCAGCTTGTTTGGGGCTGGGGTCACTGAAGCTTTCTTT. It yields the protein CASSLFGAGVTEAFF.

The chain combines TRBV28 with TRBJ2-7; 10 nucleotides line up with TRBD1. The CDR3 length is 14 residues. After removal of 3 bases from V and 5 bases from J, the junction contained 4 bases not matched to a gene. Germline values: CDR1 MDHEN, CDR2 SYDVKM. The CDR3 nucleotides read TGTGCCAGCAGTTTCCGACAGGGGGCAAACGAGCAGTACTTC. This sequence encodes CASSFRQGANEQYF.

This clonotype was counted at least ten times. The CDR3 sequence is CASSIGGGTEAFF. The CDR3 DNA reads TGTGCCAGTAGTATAGGGGGAGGCACTGAAGCTTTCTTT. The chain uses TRBV19 and TRBJ1-1; D not certain. The CDR3 loop spans 13 amino acids. Trimming cost V 1 base and J 4 bases, with 7 bases left between them. Germline CDR1 LNHDA, CDR2 SQIVND (reference sequence).